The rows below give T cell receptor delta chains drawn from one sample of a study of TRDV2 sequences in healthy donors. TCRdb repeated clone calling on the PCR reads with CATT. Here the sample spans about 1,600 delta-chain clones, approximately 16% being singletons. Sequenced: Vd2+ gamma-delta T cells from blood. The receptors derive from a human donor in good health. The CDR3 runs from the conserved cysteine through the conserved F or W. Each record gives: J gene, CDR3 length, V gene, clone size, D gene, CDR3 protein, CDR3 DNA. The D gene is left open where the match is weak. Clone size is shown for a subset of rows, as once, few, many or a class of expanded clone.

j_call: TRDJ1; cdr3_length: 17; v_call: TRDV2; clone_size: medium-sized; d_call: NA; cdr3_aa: CACDTVSPTAGAGELIF; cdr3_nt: TGTGCCTGTGACACCGTAAGCCCAACGGCTGGGGCGGGGGAACTCATCTTT
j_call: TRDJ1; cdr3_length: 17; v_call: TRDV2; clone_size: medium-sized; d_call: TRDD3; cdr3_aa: CACDTLLGDRGADKLIF; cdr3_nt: TGTGCCTGTGACACCCTACTGGGGGATCGAGGTGCCGATAAACTCATCTTT
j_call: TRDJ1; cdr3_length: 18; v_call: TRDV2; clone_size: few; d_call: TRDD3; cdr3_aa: CACDTVGDTHLRSDKLIF; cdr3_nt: TGTGCCTGTGACACCGTGGGGGATACGCATCTTAGGTCCGATAAACTCATCTTT
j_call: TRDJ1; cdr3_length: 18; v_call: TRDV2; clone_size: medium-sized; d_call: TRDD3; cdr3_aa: CACDTLGTGGYEGDKLIF; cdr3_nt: TGTGCCTGTGACACCCTTGGTACTGGGGGATACGAAGGCGATAAACTCATCTTT
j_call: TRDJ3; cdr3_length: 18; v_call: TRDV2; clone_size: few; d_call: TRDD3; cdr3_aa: CACDTVSGGYQYTRQMFF; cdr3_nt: TGTGCCTGTGACACCGTCTCTGGGGGATACCAGTACACCCGACAGATGTTTTTC
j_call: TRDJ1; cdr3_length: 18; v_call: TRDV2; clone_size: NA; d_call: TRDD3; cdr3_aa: CACDTLALGDTNTDKLIF; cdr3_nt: TGTGCCTGTGACACCCTAGCGCTGGGGGATACGAACACCGATAAACTCATCTTT
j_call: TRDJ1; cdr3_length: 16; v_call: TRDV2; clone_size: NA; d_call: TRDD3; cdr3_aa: CACDTVTGGPTDKLIF; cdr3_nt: TGTGCCTGTGACACCGTTACTGGGGGACCCACCGATAAACTCATCTTT
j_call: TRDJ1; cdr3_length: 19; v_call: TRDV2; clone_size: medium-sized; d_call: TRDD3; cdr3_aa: CACDTVTNWGSPYTDKLIF; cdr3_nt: TGTGCCTGTGACACCGTAACTAACTGGGGGAGCCCGTACACCGATAAACTCATCTTT
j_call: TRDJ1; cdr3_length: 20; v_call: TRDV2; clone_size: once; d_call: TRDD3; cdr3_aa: CACDTVAPTGDSIYTDKLIF; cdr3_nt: TGTGCCTGTGACACCGTAGCCCCTACTGGGGATTCTATCTACACCGATAAACTCATCTTT
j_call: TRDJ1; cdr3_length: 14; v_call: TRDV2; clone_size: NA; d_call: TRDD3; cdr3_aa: CAGPLGDRSDKLIF; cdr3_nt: TGTGCTGGGCCTCTGGGGGATCGGTCCGATAAACTCATCTTT
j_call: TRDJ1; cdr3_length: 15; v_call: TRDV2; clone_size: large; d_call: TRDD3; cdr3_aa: CACDTAGGIRDKLIF; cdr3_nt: TGTGCCTGTGACACCGCAGGCGGGATACGGGATAAACTCATCTTT
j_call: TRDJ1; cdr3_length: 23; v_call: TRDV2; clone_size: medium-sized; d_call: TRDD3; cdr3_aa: CACDTVFNTGGTLTARYTDKLIF; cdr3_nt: TGTGCCTGTGACACCGTCTTCAATACTGGGGGAACACTCACGGCCAGGTACACCGATAAACTCATCTTT
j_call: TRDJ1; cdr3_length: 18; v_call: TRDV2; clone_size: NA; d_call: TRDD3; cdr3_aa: CACDTSGLGDRDTDKLIF; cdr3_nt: TGTGCCTGTGACACCAGTGGGCTGGGGGATAGGGACACCGATAAACTCATCTTT
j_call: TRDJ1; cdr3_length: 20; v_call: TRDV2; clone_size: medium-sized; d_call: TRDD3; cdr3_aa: CACDTLQGDTSGGYTDKLIF; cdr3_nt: TGTGCCTGTGACACGCTGCAGGGGGATACGTCGGGGGGATACACCGATAAACTCATCTTT
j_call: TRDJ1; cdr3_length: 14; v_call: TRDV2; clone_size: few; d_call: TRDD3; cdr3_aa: CACDMGDYTDKLIF; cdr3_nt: TGTGCCTGTGACATGGGGGACTATACCGATAAACTCATCTTT
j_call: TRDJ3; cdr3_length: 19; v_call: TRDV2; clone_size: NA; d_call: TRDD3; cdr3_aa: CACDSLGDASSWDTRQMFF; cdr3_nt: TGTGCCTGTGACTCACTGGGGGATGCGAGCTCCTGGGACACCCGACAGATGTTTTTC
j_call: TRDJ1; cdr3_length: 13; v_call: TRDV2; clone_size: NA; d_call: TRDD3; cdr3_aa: CAGGFAYTDKLIF; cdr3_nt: TGTGCTGGGGGATTCGCCTACACCGATAAACTCATCTTT
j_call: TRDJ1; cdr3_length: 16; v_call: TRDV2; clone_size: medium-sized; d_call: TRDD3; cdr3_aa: CACDPVGTGGPDKLIF; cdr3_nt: TGTGCCTGTGACCCCGTCGGTACTGGGGGACCCGATAAACTCATCTTT
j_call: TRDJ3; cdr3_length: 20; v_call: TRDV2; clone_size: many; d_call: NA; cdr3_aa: CACDTAGGFQNSWDTRQMFF; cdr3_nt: TGTGCCTGTGACACCGCAGGGGGGTTCCAGAACTCCTGGGACACCCGACAGATGTTTTTC
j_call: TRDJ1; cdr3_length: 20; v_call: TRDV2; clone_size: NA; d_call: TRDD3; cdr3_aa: CACDTVVLGDTRGETDKLIF; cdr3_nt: TGTGCCTGTGACACCGTTGTGCTGGGGGATACCCGTGGGGAGACCGATAAACTCATCTTT
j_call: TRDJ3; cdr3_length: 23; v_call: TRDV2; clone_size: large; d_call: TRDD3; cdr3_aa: CACDTVPVDWGITLSWDTRQMFF; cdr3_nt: TGTGCCTGTGACACCGTACCCGTCGACTGGGGGATAACCCTCTCCTGGGACACCCGACAGATGTTTTTC
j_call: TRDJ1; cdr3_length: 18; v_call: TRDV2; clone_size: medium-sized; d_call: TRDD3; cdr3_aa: CACDTLRQTGGYTDKLIF; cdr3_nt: TGTGCCTGTGACACTCTGCGTCAGACTGGGGGATACACCGATAAACTCATCTTT
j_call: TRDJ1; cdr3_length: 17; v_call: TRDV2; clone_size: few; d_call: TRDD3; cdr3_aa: CACDTVVLGTGGYRDIF; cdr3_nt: TGTGCCTGTGACACCGTTGTGCTGGGTACTGGGGGATACCGGGATATCTTT
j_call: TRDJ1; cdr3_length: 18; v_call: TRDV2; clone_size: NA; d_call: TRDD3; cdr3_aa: CACDTVPTGDTKGDKLIF; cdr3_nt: TGTGCCTGTGACACCGTACCAACTGGGGATACGAAGGGCGATAAACTCATCTTT
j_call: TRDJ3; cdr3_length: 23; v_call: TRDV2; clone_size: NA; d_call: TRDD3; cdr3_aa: CACDTVVLGTGGYASWDTRQMFF; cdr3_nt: TGTGCCTGTGACACCGTTGTGCTGGGTACTGGGGGATACGCCTCCTGGGACACCCGACAGATGTTTTTC
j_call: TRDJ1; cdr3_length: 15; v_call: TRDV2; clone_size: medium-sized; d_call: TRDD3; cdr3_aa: CACDPLGDTTDKLIF; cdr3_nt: TGTGCCTGTGACCCACTGGGGGATACCACCGATAAACTCATCTTT
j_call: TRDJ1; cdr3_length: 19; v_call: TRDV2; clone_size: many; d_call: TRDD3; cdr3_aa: CACDTVGSSLGDNTDKLIF; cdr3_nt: TGTGCCTGTGACACCGTAGGGAGTTCGCTGGGGGATAACACCGATAAACTCATCTTT
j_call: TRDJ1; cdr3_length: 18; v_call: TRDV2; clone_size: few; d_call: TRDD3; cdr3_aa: CACDTVPAGGYRDDKLIF; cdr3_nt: TGTGCCTGTGACACCGTACCGGCTGGGGGATACCGGGACGATAAACTCATCTTT
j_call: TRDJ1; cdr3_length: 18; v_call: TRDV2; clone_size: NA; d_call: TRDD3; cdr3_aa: CACDTLALGDTTTDKLIF; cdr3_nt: TGTGCCTGTGACACCCTAGCGCTGGGGGATACTACCACCGATAAACTCATCTTT
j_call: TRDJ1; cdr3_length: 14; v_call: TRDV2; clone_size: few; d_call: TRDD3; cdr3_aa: CACDTLGDTNKLIF; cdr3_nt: TGTGCCTGTGACACCCTGGGGGATACGAATAAACTCATCTTT
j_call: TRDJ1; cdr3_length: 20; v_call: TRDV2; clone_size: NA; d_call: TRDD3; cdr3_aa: CACDNVVLGDTRGETDKLIF; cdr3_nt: TGTGCCTGTGACAACGTGGTACTGGGGGATACCCGTGGGGAGACCGATAAACTCATCTTT
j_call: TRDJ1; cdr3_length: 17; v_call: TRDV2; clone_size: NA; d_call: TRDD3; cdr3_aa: CACDTLGDIQPNDKLIF; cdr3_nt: TGTGCCTGTGACACCCTGGGGGATATTCAACCGAACGATAAACTCATCTTT
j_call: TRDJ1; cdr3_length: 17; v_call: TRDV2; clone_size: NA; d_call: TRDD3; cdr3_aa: CACDPVVLGDTSVKLIF; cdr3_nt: TGTGCCTGTGACCCGGTTGTACTGGGGGATACTTCGGTTAAACTCATCTTT
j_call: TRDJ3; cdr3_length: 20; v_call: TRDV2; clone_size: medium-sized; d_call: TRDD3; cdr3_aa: CACDPMGDTHSSWDTRQMFF; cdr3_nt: TGTGCCTGTGACCCGATGGGGGATACGCACAGCTCCTGGGACACCCGACAGATGTTTTTC
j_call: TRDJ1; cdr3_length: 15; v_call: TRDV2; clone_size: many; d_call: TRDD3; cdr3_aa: CACDPLGDRTDKLIF; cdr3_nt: TGTGCCTGTGATCCACTGGGGGACCGCACCGATAAACTCATCTTT
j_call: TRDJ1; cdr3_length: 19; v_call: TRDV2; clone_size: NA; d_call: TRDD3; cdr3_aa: CACDRLLGDTVSWDDKLIF; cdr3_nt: TGTGCCTGTGACCGCTTACTGGGGGATACGGTCTCCTGGGACGATAAACTCATCTTT
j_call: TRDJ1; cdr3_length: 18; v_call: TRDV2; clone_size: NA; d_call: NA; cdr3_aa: CACDTLALGGSLSDKLIF; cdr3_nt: TGTGCCTGTGACACCCTAGCGCTGGGAGGATCCTTGAGCGATAAACTCATCTTT
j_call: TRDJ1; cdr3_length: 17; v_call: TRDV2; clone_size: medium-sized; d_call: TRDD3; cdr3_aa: CACDTVLGVRSDDKLIF; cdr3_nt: TGTGCCTGTGACACTGTACTGGGGGTACGATCCGATGATAAACTCATCTTT
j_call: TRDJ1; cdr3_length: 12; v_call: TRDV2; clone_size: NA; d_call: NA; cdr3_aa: CACDTGGYQLIF; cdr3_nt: TGTGCCTGTGACACGGGCGGATACCAACTCATCTTT
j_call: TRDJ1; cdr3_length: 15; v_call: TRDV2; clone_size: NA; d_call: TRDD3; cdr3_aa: CACDMGDSGADKLIF; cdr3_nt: TGTGCCTGTGACATGGGGGATTCGGGGGCCGATAAACTCATCTTT
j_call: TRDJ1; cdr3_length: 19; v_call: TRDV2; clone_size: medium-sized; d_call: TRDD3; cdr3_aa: CACDTLRGGGYNSTDKLIF; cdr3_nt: TGTGCCTGTGACACCCTCAGGGGTGGGGGATACAACAGCACCGATAAACTCATCTTT
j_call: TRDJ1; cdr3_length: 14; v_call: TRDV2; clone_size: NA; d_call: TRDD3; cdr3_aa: CACDMGDIADKLIF; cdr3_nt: TGTGCCTGTGACATGGGGGATATAGCCGATAAACTCATCTTT
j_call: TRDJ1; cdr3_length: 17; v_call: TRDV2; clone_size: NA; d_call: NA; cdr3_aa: CACDPVPSIYDTDKLIF; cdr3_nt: TGTGCCTGTGACCCCGTACCTTCAATCTATGATACCGATAAACTCATCTTT
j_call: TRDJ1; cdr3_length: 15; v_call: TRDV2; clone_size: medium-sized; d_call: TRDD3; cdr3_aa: CACDALLGDTDKLIF; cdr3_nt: TGTGCCTGTGACGCACTACTGGGGGATACCGATAAACTCATCTTT
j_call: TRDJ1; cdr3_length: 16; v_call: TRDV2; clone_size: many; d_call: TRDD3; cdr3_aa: CACDTVLGRKTDKLIF; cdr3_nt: TGTGCCTGTGACACCGTACTGGGGAGAAAAACCGATAAACTCATCTTT
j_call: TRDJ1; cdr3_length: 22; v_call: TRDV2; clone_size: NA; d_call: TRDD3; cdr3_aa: CACDAITGGSYTVSSPRGKLIF; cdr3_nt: TGTGCCTGTGACGCCATTACTGGGGGATCGTACACCGTTTCCTCCCCAAGAGGTAAACTCATCTTT
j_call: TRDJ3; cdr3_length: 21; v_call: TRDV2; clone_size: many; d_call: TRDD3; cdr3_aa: CACDTVVGGYASSWDTRQMFF; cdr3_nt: TGTGCCTGTGACACCGTGGTTGGGGGATACGCAAGCTCCTGGGACACCCGACAGATGTTTTTC
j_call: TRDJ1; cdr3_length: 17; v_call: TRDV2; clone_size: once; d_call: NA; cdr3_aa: CACDTVVLGTSTDKLIF; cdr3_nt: TGTGCCTGTGACACCGTTGTGCTGGGTACGAGCACCGATAAACTCATCTTT
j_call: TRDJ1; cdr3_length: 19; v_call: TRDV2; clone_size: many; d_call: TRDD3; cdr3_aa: CACDTVVLGTGGYTDKLIF; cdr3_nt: TGTGCCTGTGACACCGTTGTGCTGGGTACTGGGGGATACACCGATAAACTCATCTTT
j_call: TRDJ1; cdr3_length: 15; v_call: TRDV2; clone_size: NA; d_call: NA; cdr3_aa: CACDELLVPTDKLIF; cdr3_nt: TGTGCCTGTGACGAATTACTGGTCCCCACCGATAAACTCATCTTT
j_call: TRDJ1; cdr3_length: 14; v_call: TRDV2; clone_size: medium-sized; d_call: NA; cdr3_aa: CACDTLSHGDKLIF; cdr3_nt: TGTGCCTGTGACACCTTGTCCCACGGCGATAAACTCATCTTT
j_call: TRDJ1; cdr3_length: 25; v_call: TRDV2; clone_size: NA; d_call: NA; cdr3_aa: CACDMGDASSWDTRQMFFGSSQLIF; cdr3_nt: NA
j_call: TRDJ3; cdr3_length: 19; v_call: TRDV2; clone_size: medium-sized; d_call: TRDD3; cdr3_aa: CACDKAGGSTTWDTRQMFF; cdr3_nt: TGTGCCTGTGACAAGGCTGGGGGATCCACGACCTGGGACACCCGACAGATGTTTTTC
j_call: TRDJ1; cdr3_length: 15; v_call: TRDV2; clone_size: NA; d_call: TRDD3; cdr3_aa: CACDTLGGYTDKLIF; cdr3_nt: TGTGCCTGTGACACGCTGGGGGGGTACACCGATAAACTCATCTTT
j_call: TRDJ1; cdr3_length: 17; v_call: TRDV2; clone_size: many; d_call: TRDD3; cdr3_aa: CACDMGDTVSYTDKLIF; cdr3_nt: TGTGCCTGTGACATGGGGGATACAGTATCGTACACCGATAAACTCATCTTT
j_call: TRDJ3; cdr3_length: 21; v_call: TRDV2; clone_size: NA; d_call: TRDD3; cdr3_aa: CACDTLNPGGSISWDTRQMFF; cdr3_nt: TGTGCCTGTGACACGCTGAACCCTGGGGGTTCGATCTCCTGGGACACCCGACAGATGTTTTTC
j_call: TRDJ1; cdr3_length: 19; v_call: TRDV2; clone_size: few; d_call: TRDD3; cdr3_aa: CACDTLALGDRGNTDKLIF; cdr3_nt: TGTGCCTGTGACACCCTAGCGCTGGGGGATCGGGGGAACACCGATAAACTCATCTTT